Given below is one T cell receptor beta chain in context. Authors' processing steps: Amplification of reference gene primers was used by the study to estimate nucleated cell counts. Clones were sequenced by immunoSEQ multiplex PCR, and TCRdb holds only the in-frame ones, with some missing. The DNA was the basis for D and trimming; V, J and clone size are from that table. The table lists under 300,000 clones, about 88% of them singletons. This record comes from a study of blood T cell repertoires in COVID-19. Study summary: The samples span acute and convalescent COVID-19 from the United States, Italy and Spain.

The V gene end was trimmed by 0 bases and the J gene end by 13 bases; junction bases not matched to a gene: 5. The germline gives CDR1 LGHDT, CDR2 YNNKEL (reference sequence). CDR3 size: 14 residues. This TCR was sampled from a woman between 35 and 50 years old who had recovered from COVID-19. The V call is TRBV3-1 (or the pseudogene TRBV3-2), the J call TRBJ1-4; TRBD1 matches at 10 bases. Sequences were obtained from peripheral blood. The chain's CDR3 is CASSQEIRDRGLFF. In DNA, the CDR3 is TGTGCCAGCAGCCAAGAGATCCGGGACAGGGGACTGTTTTTT.